These 28 T cell receptor beta chains originate from one sample sequenced in a study of blood T cell repertoires in COVID-19. The assay was immunoSEQ multiplex PCR, and TCRdb's table has in-frame clones only and misses some. Of 200,000 to 300,000 clones listed, around 87% are singletons. The sample was peripheral blood. The receptors were sampled from a woman aged 40 to 50 who had recovered from COVID-19.

The chain uses TRBV3-1 (or the pseudogene TRBV3-2) and TRBJ2-5; D perhaps matches TRBD2 (6 bases). The CDR3 consists of 14 residues. Germline V lookup: CDR1 LGHDT, CDR2 YNNKEL (reference sequence). Trimming cost V 4 bases and J 5 bases, with 14 bases left between them. The CDR3 loop is CASSPSGGVETQYF. CDR3 coding DNA: TGTGCCAGCAGCCCTTCCGGGGGTGTGGAGACCCAGTACTTC.

This clone has just one count. The rearrangement uses TRBV5-4 and TRBJ2-7; 12 bases are a match to TRBD2. V gave up 4 bases and J gave up 2 bases; unmatched junction bases: 4. The CDR3 is made up of 15 amino acids. Germline CDR1 is SGHNT and CDR2 is YYREEE (reference sequence). CDR3 in amino acids: CASSPRTSGAYEQYF. The CDR3 DNA is TGTGCCAGCAGCCCAAGGACTAGCGGGGCCTACGAGCAGTACTTC.

V is TRBV7-2 and J is TRBJ1-2; 10 nucleotides align to TRBD1. The ends lost 2 bases at V and 4 bases at J; junction bases unmatched: 7. The CDR3 extends over 16 amino acids. CDR1 and CDR2 from the germline V gene are SGHTA and FQGNSA. DNA of the CDR3: TGTGCCAGCAGCTTACCGGGACAGGGGAGACTCTATGGCTACACCTTC. Translation: CASSLPGQGRLYGYTF. The full variable domain, rest sourced from reference TRBV7-2 and TRBJ1-2, is GAGVSQSPSNKVTEKGKDVELRCDPISGHTALYWYRQSLGQGLEFLIYFQGNSAPDKSGLPSDRFSAERTGGSVSTLTIQRTQQEDSAVYLCASSLPGQGRLYGYTFGSGTRLTVV.

The chain is built from TRBV9 and TRBJ2-5; TRBD2 agrees at 8 bases. The trim removed 4 bases at V and 1 base at J, leaving 6 bases unmatched. There are 15 residues in the CDR3. CDR1 and CDR2 from the germline V gene are SGDLS and YYNGEE. The CDR3 loop is CASSPRSGGQETQYF. The CDR3 DNA sequence: TGTGCCAGCAGCCCCCGGAGCGGGGGCCAAGAGACCCAGTACTTC. The full variable domain, its missing parts supplied by reference TRBV9 and TRBJ2-5, is DSGVTQTPKHLITATGQRVTLRCSPRSGDLSVYWYQQSLDQGLQFLIQYYNGEERAKGNILERFSAQQFPDLHSELNLSSLELGDSALYFCASSPRSGGQETQYFGPGTRLLVL.

V gene TRBV6-5 combines with J gene TRBJ2-1; 8 bases match TRBD1. Per germline, CDR1 MNHEY and CDR2 SVGAGI. With 0 bases clipped from V and 6 bases from J, the junction kept 1 base outside the gene matches. This CDR3 spans 14 amino acids. The chain's CDR3 is CASSYSDRGNEQFF. DNA for the CDR3: TGTGCCAGCAGTTACTCAGACAGGGGCAATGAGCAGTTCTTC.

This clone was seen only a few times. This sequence joins TRBV7-2 and TRBJ2-2; TRBD2 is a possible D gene (5 bases). Between the trimmed V and J ends, which lost 1 base and 1 base, there was a span of 7 bases. Germline V gene lookup returns CDR1 SGHTA and CDR2 FQGNSA. CDR3 length equals 15 residues. CDR3 coding DNA: TGTGCCAGCAGCTTAGGGGCGGGGAACACCGGGGAGCTGTTTTTT. Translating it yields CASSLGAGNTGELFF.

This rearrangement joins TRBV9 to TRBJ1-1; D is unresolved. This CDR3 has 14 amino acids. CDR1 is SGDLS, CDR2 YYNGEE, per germline. The V end lost 0 bases, the J end lost 1 base, and 7 bases lay between the germline ends. As DNA, the CDR3 is TGTGCCAGCAGCGTAGATGGCAGGAACACTGAAGCTTTCTTT. Protein sequence: CASSVDGRNTEAFF.

This rearrangement joins TRBV18 to TRBJ2-1, with 9 bases fitting TRBD2. Germline trimming cut 1 base from V and 10 bases from J; bases unmatched to any gene: 8. The CDR3 consists of 15 residues. The V gene's germline CDR1 is KGHSH and CDR2 LQKENI. The CDR3 reads CASSPRAGGPKEQFF. For the CDR3, the DNA is TGTGCCAGCTCACCACGGGCGGGGGGGCCCAAAGAGCAGTTCTTC.

The chain combines TRBV7-2 with TRBJ2-2, with 9 nucleotides matching TRBD1. Trimming took 1 base from V and 6 from J; bases not matched to a gene: 12. Germline V gene sequence: CDR1 SGHTA, CDR2 FQGNSA. This CDR3 is built from 18 residues. CDR3 in amino acids: CASSLDPTTGGEAGELFF. The DNA of the CDR3 is TGTGCCAGCAGCTTAGATCCAACTACAGGGGGCGAGGCCGGGGAGCTGTTTTTT.

V gene TRBV6-2 or TRBV6-3 combines with J gene TRBJ2-1; 10 nucleotides line up with TRBD1. The CDR3 totals 15 residues. CDR1 and CDR2 (germline): MNHEY, SVGEGT. V trimming: 2 bases; J trimming: 8 bases; junction bases outside the gene matches: 6. The CDR3 nucleotides are TGTGCCAGCAGTTACCGGGGACAGGGGACCGATGAGCAGTTCTTC. Translation gives CASSYRGQGTDEQFF.

The chain combines TRBV11-2 with TRBJ2-7, with 11 bases that match TRBD1. The CDR3 loop spans 17 amino acids. CDR1 is SGHAT and CDR2 is FQNNGV in the germline V gene. The V segment lost 4 bases and the J segment 6 bases; nucleotides outside the gene matches: 14. Written as DNA, the CDR3 is TGTGCCAGCAGCTCCCCAATCCGGGACAGGGGGAGGAGCGAGCAGTACTTC. Its translation: CASSSPIRDRGRSEQYF.

V gene TRBV11-2 combines with J gene TRBJ1-2, with 8 bases aligning to TRBD1. There are 16 residues in the CDR3. J was trimmed by 0 bases and V by 5 bases; bases with no gene match: 8. The germline V gene encodes CDR1 SGHAT and CDR2 FQNNGV. The CDR3 DNA reads TGTGCCAGCAGCCGCGGGACAGGTTACTCTAACTATGGCTACACCTTC. Protein sequence: CASSRGTGYSNYGYTF.

This chain links TRBV5-1 with TRBJ1-4; the match to TRBD1 covers 10 bases. CDR1 is SGHRS, CDR2 YFSETQ, per germline. V trimming: 0 bases; J trimming: 7 bases; junction bases outside the gene matches: 9. The CDR3 length is 17 residues. CDR3 region: CASSLAASGTGAEKLFF. DNA for the CDR3: TGCGCCAGCAGCTTGGCAGCTTCCGGGACAGGGGCTGAAAAACTGTTTTTT. The full variable domain, with the rest looked up from reference TRBV5-1 and TRBJ1-4, is KAGVTQTPRYLIKTRGQQVTLSCSPISGHRSVSWYQQTPGQGLQFLFEYFSETQRNKGNFPGRFSGRQFSNSRSEMNVSTLELGDSALYLCASSLAASGTGAEKLFFGSGTQLSVL.

The chain combines TRBV14 with TRBJ2-7; 7 bases agree with TRBD2. This CDR3 contains 15 residues. The ends lost 0 bases at V and 2 bases at J; junction bases unmatched: 4. Germline values: CDR1 SGHDN, CDR2 FVKESK. CDR3 region: CASSQEIGGTYEQYF. The CDR3 nucleotides are TGTGCCAGCAGCCAAGAGATCGGGGGGACCTACGAGCAGTACTTC.

This sequence joins TRBV10-3 and TRBJ2-7; D is unresolved. The CDR3 runs to 11 residues. Per the germline V gene, CDR1 is ENHRY and CDR2 is SYGVKD. V was shortened by 2 bases and J by 9 bases, with 8 bases between the two germline ends. CDR3 nucleotides: TGTGCCATCAGTGAGACAGCCCGGCAGTACTTC. Encoded protein: CAISETARQYF.

The rearrangement links TRBV18 to TRBJ2-7, with D possibly being TRBD1 (6 bases). CDR1 is KGHSH and CDR2 is LQKENI in the germline V gene. The CDR3 is 14 amino acids. The ends were cut back, 3 bases at V and 0 bases at J, with 9 bases in the middle. The CDR3: CASSPDRYSYEQYF. The CDR3, as DNA: TGTGCCAGCTCACCGGACAGATACTCCTACGAGCAGTACTTC.

V usage is TRBV7-8 and J usage is TRBJ1-2; D is undetermined. There are 15 residues in the CDR3. Germline CDR1 is SGHVS and CDR2 is FQNEAQ. V dropped 4 bases and J dropped 4 bases, with 16 bases sitting between them. This CDR3 is CASSSVGQAAYGYTF. Written as DNA, the CDR3 is TGTGCCAGCAGCTCCGTTGGGCAGGCAGCCTATGGCTACACCTTC.

The chain is built from TRBV5-1 and TRBJ2-7, with TRBD2 identical over 12 bases. The CDR3 is 16 amino acids. In germline, CDR1 is SGHRS, CDR2 YFSETQ. J was trimmed by 2 bases and V by 1 base; bases with no gene match: 4. CDR3 sequence (DNA): TGCGCCAGCAGCTTGTCACTAGCGGGGGGAGCCTACGAGCAGTACTTC. Protein sequence: CASSLSLAGGAYEQYF.

This rearrangement joins TRBV12-3 or TRBV12-4 to TRBJ1-1, with a weak D call TRBD1 (5 bases). The CDR3 loop spans 12 amino acids. The V and J ends lost 3 bases and 9 bases respectively, with 11 bases between them. Here the CDR3 reads CASSFVGAQAFF. CDR3 coding DNA: TGTGCCAGCAGTTTTGTTGGGGCTCAAGCTTTCTTT.

This clone came up once. V usage is TRBV2 and J usage is TRBJ1-2; 7 bases line up with TRBD1. There are 14 residues in the CDR3. J lost 5 bases, V lost 4 bases, and 7 bases had no gene match. The V gene's germline CDR1 is SNHLY and CDR2 FYNNEI. The DNA of the CDR3 is TGTGCCAGCAGTGCCCAGGGGGAGAGGTATGGCTACACCTTC. Its translation: CASSAQGERYGYTF.

This clone was found a few times. V is TRBV14 and J is TRBJ1-1; a weak D match, TRBD1 (5 bases). The CDR3 is made up of 12 amino acids. V lost 4 bases, J lost 8 bases, and 11 bases lay in between. Germline CDR1 reads SGHDN; CDR2 reads FVKESK. The CDR3 nucleotides are TGTGCCAGCAGCCGAGCGGGACTCGAAGCTTTCTTT. Translating gives CASSRAGLEAFF.

The rearrangement links TRBV6-5 to TRBJ2-7; D is perhaps TRBD2 (6 bases). Deletions cut 0 bases from V and 2 bases from J, with 14 bases between. Looked up from germline, CDR1 is MNHEY and CDR2 is SVGAGI. This CDR3 spans 16 amino acids. For the CDR3, the DNA is TGTGCCAGCAGTTACTCGACGGGGGTCGTAGCCTACGAGCAGTACTTC. Translated, it gives CASSYSTGVVAYEQYF.

This chain uses TRBV5-1 with TRBJ2-7; TRBD1 might be the D (5 bases). Trimming took off 0 bases at V and 5 bases at J, with 15 bases between the two ends. Germline V gene data show CDR1 as SGHRS and CDR2 as YFSETQ. The CDR3 runs to 15 residues. CDR3 loop: CASSLAWQGSHEQYF. In nucleotides, the CDR3 is TGCGCCAGCAGCTTGGCCTGGCAGGGTAGCCACGAGCAGTACTTC.

This clone has just one count. The rearrangement uses TRBV2 and TRBJ1-5; 10 bases map to TRBD1. The CDR3 totals 14 residues. V lost 5 bases to trimming and J lost 5 bases; unmatched junction nucleotides: 3. The germline CDR1 and CDR2 sequences are SNHLY and FYNNEI. The CDR3 sequence is CASSTGTGDQPQHF. CDR3 sequence (DNA): TGTGCCAGCAGTACCGGGACAGGGGATCAGCCCCAGCATTTT.

The V and J genes are TRBV9 and TRBJ2-1; 11 bases fit TRBD1. V was pared by 4 bases and J by 9 bases, with 12 bases of the junction left unmatched. Germline lookup yields CDR1 SGDLS and CDR2 YYNGEE. This CDR3 spans 16 amino acids. CDR3 sequence: CASSPSDRGLFSEQFF. CDR3 nucleotides: TGTGCCAGCAGCCCATCGGACAGGGGGCTATTTTCTGAGCAGTTCTTC.

This clone was observed a few times. The chain employs TRBV18 and TRBJ2-3; TRBD1 agrees at 9 bases. V shed 0 bases and J 7 bases; nucleotides not matched to a gene: 8. Germline-derived CDR1 and CDR2 are KGHSH and LQKENI. This CDR3 has 16 amino acids. CDR3: CASSPPGQGEGYTQYF. As DNA, the CDR3 is TGTGCCAGCTCACCACCGGGACAGGGAGAAGGCTATACGCAGTATTTT.

V and J are TRBV5-6 and TRBJ2-4; 10 bases are a match to TRBD1. CDR3 length: 14 amino acids. The germline gives CDR1 SGHDT, CDR2 YYEEEE. V trimming: 4 bases; J trimming: 8 bases; junction bases outside the gene matches: 6. CDR3 in amino acids: CASSATGGADIQYF. The DNA of the CDR3 is TGTGCCAGCAGCGCGACAGGGGGCGCGGACATTCAGTACTTC.

The chain couples TRBV11-3 to TRBJ1-1; no clear D gene. This CDR3 region has 13 residues. Germline V gene data show CDR1 as SGHNT and CDR2 as YENEEA. V lost 3 bases to trimming and J lost 1 base, with 6 bases between them. CDR3 loop: CASSFGENTEAFF. CDR3 nucleotide sequence: TGTGCCAGCAGCTTCGGAGAGAACACTGAAGCTTTCTTT.